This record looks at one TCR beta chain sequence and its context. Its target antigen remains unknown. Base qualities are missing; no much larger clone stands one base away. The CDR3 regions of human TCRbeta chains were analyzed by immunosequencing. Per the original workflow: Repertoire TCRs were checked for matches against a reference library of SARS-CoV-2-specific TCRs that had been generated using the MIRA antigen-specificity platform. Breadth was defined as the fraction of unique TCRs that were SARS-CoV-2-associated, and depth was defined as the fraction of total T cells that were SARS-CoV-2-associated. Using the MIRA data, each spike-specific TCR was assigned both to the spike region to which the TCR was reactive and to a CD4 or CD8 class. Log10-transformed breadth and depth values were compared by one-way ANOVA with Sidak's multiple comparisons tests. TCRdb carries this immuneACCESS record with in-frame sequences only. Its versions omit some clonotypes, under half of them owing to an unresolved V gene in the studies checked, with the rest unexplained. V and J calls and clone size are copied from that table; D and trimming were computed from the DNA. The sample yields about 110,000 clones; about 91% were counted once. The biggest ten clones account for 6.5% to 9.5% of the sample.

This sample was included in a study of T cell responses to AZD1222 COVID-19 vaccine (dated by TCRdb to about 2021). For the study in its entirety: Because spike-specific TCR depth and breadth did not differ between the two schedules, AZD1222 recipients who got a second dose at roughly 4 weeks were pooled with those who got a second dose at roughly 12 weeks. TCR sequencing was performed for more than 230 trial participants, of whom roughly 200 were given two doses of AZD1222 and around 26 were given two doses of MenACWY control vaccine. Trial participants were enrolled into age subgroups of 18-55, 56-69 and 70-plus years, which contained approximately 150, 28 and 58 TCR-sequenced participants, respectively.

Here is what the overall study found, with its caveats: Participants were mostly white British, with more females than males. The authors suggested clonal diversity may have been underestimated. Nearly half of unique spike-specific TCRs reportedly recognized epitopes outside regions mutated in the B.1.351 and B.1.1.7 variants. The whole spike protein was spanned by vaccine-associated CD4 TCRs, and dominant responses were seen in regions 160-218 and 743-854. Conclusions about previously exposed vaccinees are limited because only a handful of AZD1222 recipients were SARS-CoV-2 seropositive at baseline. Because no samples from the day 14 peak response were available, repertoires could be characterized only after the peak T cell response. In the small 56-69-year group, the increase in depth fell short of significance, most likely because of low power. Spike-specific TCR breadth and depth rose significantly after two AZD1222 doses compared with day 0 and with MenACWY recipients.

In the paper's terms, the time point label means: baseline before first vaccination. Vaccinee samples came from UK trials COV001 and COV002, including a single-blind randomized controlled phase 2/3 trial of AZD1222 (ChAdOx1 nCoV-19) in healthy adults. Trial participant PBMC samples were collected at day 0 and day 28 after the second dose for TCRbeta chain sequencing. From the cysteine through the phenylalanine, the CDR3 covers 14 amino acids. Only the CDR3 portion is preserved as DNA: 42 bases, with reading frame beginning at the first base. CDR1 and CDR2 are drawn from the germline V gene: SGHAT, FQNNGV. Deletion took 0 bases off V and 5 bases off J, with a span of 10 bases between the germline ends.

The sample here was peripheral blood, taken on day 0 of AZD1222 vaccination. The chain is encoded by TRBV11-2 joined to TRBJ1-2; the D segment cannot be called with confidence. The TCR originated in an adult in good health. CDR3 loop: CASSLEPSSYGYTF. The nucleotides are TGTGCCAGCAGCTTAGAGCCCAGTTCTTATGGCTACACCTTC.